This TCR beta chain comes out of a study of CXCR3-negative and CXCR3-positive naive CD8 T cells (dated by TCRdb to between 2017 and 2020). Describing the broader study: About 150 million TRB reads were obtained in total, roughly 1.5 +/- 0.3 million reads per library. The diversity and physicochemical repertoire analyses included 11 donors pooled from two independent experiments. The TRBV-TRBJ cluster analysis covered naive subsets from a handful of donors and memory cells from 3 donors.

To note about this clonotype: This receptor's antigen is unknown.

Instrument used: NextSeq 550. The Human TCR Profiling Kit (MiLaboratory) was used to prepare UMI-labeled 5' RACE TRB cDNA libraries. The full amount of extracted RNA was used for cDNA synthesis, and the full amount of resulting cDNA was used for PCR amplification. The libraries were made side by side, with each library going through the same number of PCR cycles. The study's own analysis went as follows. With a minimum of two reads required per UMI, MIGEC and MiXCR pulled out about 49,000 +/- 11,000 unique UMI-labeled TRB cDNA molecules from each library. Each library averaged 40,000 +/- 10,000 functional in-frame TRB CDR3 nucleotide clonotypes without stop codons. Diversity metrics, including normalized Shannon-Wiener and Chao1, were computed in VDJtools after downsampling to 5000 UMI-labeled TRB molecules per sample. VDJtools computed clonotype-size-weighted physicochemical properties of the central five CDR3 residues: interaction energy, strength, volume and Kidera factor 4. TCRdb reprocessed the reads, reporting each CDR3 protein sequence once and no DNA. It is TCRdb's table, rather than the study itself, that gives the V and J calls and clone size. The sample has 130,000 to 150,000 distinct CDR3 sequences on record. Clones ranked in the top ten supply under 0.35% of the sample.

Here is what the overall study found, with its caveats: Freshly isolated PBMCs were used for most assays because CXCR3 expression partially decreased after cryopreservation. Compared with CXCR3-negative naive cells, CXCR3-positive naive cells had TRB CDR3s with higher hydrophobicity (lower Kidera factor 4), lower energy, and higher strength and volume indices. TRBV-TRBJ usage was similar between naive CXCR3-negative and CXCR3-positive cells from the same donor, while memory cells showed distinct patterns. Because surface CD5, which is linked to self-reactivity in mice, was comparable between the naive subsets, TCR interaction strength was also inferred from TRB CDR3 physicochemical properties. Repertoire diversity was comparably high in both naive subsets but much lower in memory CD8+ T cells.

Each CD8+ T cell subset was flow-sorted in triplicate, and 250,000 to 300,000 cells per subset were placed directly into RLT lysis buffer. To exclude memory contaminants, naive CD8+ T cells were stringently defined as CD45RO-CCR7+CD27+CD95-. Standard density gradient centrifugation was used to isolate peripheral blood mononuclear cells from buffy coats. A FACSAria III was used to flow-sort naive CXCR3-negative and CXCR3-positive CD8+ T cells. An RNeasy Mini Kit was used to extract total RNA from the sorted cells. This TCR derives from a human donor in good health. Some clones in this sample may be carry-over from other donors' samples. Input material: naive CXCR3+ CD8+ T cells from blood. The cell subset or site label here, explained by the study, means: CD45RO-CCR7+CD27+CD95- naive CD8+ T cells expressing CXCR3 (TNR3+).

The CDR3 is CASSRVGEYEQYF. Rearrangement joined TRBV7-9 to TRBJ2-7; TCRdb's assignment of TRBD1 cannot be checked, as there is no DNA. Per the germline V gene (reference sequence), SEHNR is the CDR1 and FQNEAQ is the CDR2. From cysteine to phenylalanine, the CDR3 is 13 amino acids long. No nucleotide data were recorded.